The 4 T cell receptor beta chains below come from one sample, sequenced in a study of breast tumors, draining lymph nodes, adjacent tissues. Each CDR3 protein gets one entry after TCRdb re-called the multiplex PCR reads with MiXCR. Of roughly 130,000 distinct CDR3 sequences listed, approximately 30% are singletons. Axillary draining lymph nodes of breast cancer patients supplied the node samples. Sequenced material: axillary lymph node tissue. The receptors were sampled from a female donor with breast cancer. Some clones in this sample may be carry-over from other donors' samples.

This clonotype was recorded many times. The rearrangement uses TRBV28 and TRBJ1-5; a possible D gene is TRBD1 (5 bases). CDR1 and CDR2 (germline): MDHEN, SYDVKM. The CDR3 covers 15 residues. Trimming removed 6 bases from V and 0 bases from J, with 12 bases in between. The CDR3 bases are TGTGCCAGCAGCATCGGGGGAAATAGCAATCAGCCCCAGCATTTT. Translation: CASSIGGNSNQPQHF.

This clonotype was found a few times. This sequence joins TRBV6-6 and TRBJ2-3; 15 nucleotides match TRBD2. Germline CDR1 reads MNHNY; CDR2 reads SVGAGI (reference sequence). The CDR3 covers 17 residues. The V segment lost 5 bases and the J segment 5 bases; nucleotides outside the gene matches: 8. The CDR3 sequence: CASSHVGLAGGQDTQYF. CDR3 sequence (DNA): TGTGCCAGCAGTCACGTAGGACTAGCGGGGGGGCAAGATACGCAGTATTTT.

The table lists this clonotype with many counts. This rearrangement joins TRBV7-2 to TRBJ2-1; 7 bases match TRBD1. This CDR3 contains 16 residues. Per germline, CDR1 SGHTA and CDR2 FQGNSA. V was pared by 5 bases and J by 7 bases, with 14 bases of the junction left unmatched. The CDR3 DNA follows: TGTGCCAGCAGCGTCTCCGGGACAGAAAGAGGAAATGAGCAGTTCTTC. Translated: CASSVSGTERGNEQFF.

The chain carries TRBV5-4 and TRBJ2-2; 10 nucleotides match TRBD1. Germline V gene data show CDR1 as SGHNT and CDR2 as YYREEE (reference sequence). The CDR3 spans 15 residues. With V trimmed by 5 bases and J by 4 bases, 5 bases remained unmatched. CDR3: CASRNGQGGTGELFF. Written as DNA, the CDR3 is TGTGCCAGCAGAAACGGACAGGGGGGCACCGGGGAGCTGTTTTTT.